The clone carrying this T cell receptor beta chain was observed a few times. Its specificity is unknown. These data originate in a study of response to subunit inactivated influenza vaccine. Trimming left V 6 bases short and J 6 bases short, with 23 bases between. The CDR3 has 16 residues. Study conclusions and caveats: There was a suggestion from the authors that each seasonal influenza vaccination recruits few new T cells.

TCRdb re-derived calls from the RT-PCR reads in MiXCR, one entry per CDR3 protein. In the table there are around 710,000 distinct CDR3 sequences, around 13% of which are singletons. The material sequenced was PBMCs from blood, taken roughly 15 days before vaccination. The rearrangement uses TRBV12-3 or TRBV12-4 and TRBJ1-2; D gene unclear. This receptor was identified in a man aged 45-65 years who received an inactivated influenza vaccine. The CDR3 spells CASRSWTGPPSHGYTF. CDR3 nucleotides: TGTGCCAGCAGATCTTGGACCGGGCCTCCAAGTCATGGCTACACCTTC.